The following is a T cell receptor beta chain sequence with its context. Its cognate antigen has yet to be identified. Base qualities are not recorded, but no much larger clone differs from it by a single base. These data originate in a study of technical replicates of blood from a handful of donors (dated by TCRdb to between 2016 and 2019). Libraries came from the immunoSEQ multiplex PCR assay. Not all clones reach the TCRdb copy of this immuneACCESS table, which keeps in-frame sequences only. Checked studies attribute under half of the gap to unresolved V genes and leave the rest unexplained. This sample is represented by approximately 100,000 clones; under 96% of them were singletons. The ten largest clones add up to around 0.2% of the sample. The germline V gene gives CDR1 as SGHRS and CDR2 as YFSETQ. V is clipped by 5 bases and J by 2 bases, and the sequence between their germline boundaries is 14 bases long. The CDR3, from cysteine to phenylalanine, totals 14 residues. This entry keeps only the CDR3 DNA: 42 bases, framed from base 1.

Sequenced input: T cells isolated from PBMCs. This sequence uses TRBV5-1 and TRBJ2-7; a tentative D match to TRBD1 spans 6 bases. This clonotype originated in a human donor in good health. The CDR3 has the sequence CASSGTAGAYEQYF. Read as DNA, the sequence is TGCGCCAGCAGTGGTACGGCAGGGGCCTACGAGCAGTACTTC.